This passage covers 23 T cell receptor beta chains from one sample sequenced in a study of human T cells and chemical hapten exposure. TCRdb processed the RACE reads anew with MiXCR; each CDR3 protein has one entry. In the table there are about 60,000 distinct CDR3 sequences, over 9% of which are singletons. Time point meaning: pre-sensitization, week 0. Treatment defined: therapeutic diphenylcyclopropenone sensitization with weekly scalp DPC. Material: whole blood, obtained in connection with sensitization to the hapten diphenylcyclopropenone (DPC). The receptors originated from a woman aged 40 to 50 with alopecia areata. Some clones in this sample may be carry-over from other donors' samples.

There are a few counts of this clonotype. V and J are TRBV6-2 or TRBV6-3 and TRBJ1-5; maybe TRBD1 (6 bases). CDR3 length: 16 amino acids. V lost 1 base, J lost 2 bases, and 12 bases lay in between. CDR1 and CDR2 (germline): MNHEY, SVGEGT. CDR3 sequence: CASSYLRGRRNQPQHF. The CDR3, as DNA: TGTGCCAGCAGTTACTTACGGGGGCGCCGCAATCAGCCCCAGCATTTT.

V and J are TRBV9 and TRBJ1-1; perhaps TRBD1 as D (6 bases). In germline, CDR1 is SGDLS, CDR2 YYNGEE. V lost 4 bases to trimming and J lost 0 bases, with 10 bases between them. This CDR3 has 14 residues. In DNA form, the CDR3 reads TGTGCCAGCAGCCAAGGGGGGGTGAACACTGAAGCTTTCTTT. Its translation: CASSQGGVNTEAFF.

This clonotype was seen ten or more times. This chain links TRBV13 with TRBJ1-2, with D maybe TRBD1 (6 bases). CDR3 length equals 16 residues. V was shortened by 8 bases and J by 5 bases, with 24 bases between the two germline ends. Germline V CDR1 and CDR2: PRHDT, FYEKMQ (reference sequence). The CDR3 loop reads CASAAWSEGGRYGYTF. CDR3 nucleotide sequence: TGTGCCAGCGCCGCTTGGTCCGAGGGGGGCAGGTATGGCTACACCTTC.

The chain links TRBV19 to TRBJ2-1; 7 bases agree with TRBD2. The CDR3 length is 15 residues. V was pared by 6 bases and J by 4 bases, with 9 bases of the junction left unmatched. From germline, CDR1 is LNHDA and CDR2 SQIVND (reference sequence). The DNA of the CDR3 is TGTGCCAGTAGCCATGGGGGGGGTCTATACAATGAGCAGTTCTTC. Translated, it gives CASSHGGGLYNEQFF.

The CDR3 nucleotides read TGTGCCAGCAGCCACTCCCGGGACAGAAGATACAATGAGCAGTTCTTC. It codes for CASSHSRDRRYNEQFF. The chain employs TRBV14 and TRBJ2-1, with TRBD1 matching over 7 bases. The CDR3 has 16 amino acids. The junction had 9 bases not matched to a gene; V was cut back by 3 bases and J by 4 bases. CDR1 is SGHDN and CDR2 is FVKESK in the germline V gene.

The rearrangement uses TRBV7-8 and TRBJ2-1, with D hard to call. Trimming took off 5 bases at V and 3 bases at J, with 14 bases between the two ends. The germline gives CDR1 SGHVS, CDR2 FQNEAQ. The CDR3 is made up of 15 amino acids. The DNA of the CDR3 is TGTGCCAGCAGCACCCTCGGAGCCGGCTACAATGAGCAGTTCTTC. This codes for CASSTLGAGYNEQFF.

Ten or more counts support this clonotype. V is TRBV19 and J is TRBJ2-3; 10 positions agree with TRBD2. V lost 0 bases and J lost 4; bases outside the gene matches: 13. Germline V gene data show CDR1 as LNHDA and CDR2 as SQIVND (reference sequence). CDR3 size: 19 residues. DNA for the CDR3: TGTGCCAGTAGTATAGAACTAGCGGGAATAATCCCTGAAGCAGATACGCAGTATTTT. This codes for CASSIELAGIIPEADTQYF.

This chain connects TRBV29-1 to TRBJ2-7, with 7 bases that match TRBD1. Germline V gene lookup returns CDR1 SQVTM and CDR2 ANQGSEA. The J segment lost 5 bases and the V segment lost 7 bases, leaving 8 bases of the junction unmatched. The CDR3 loop spans 12 amino acids. The CDR3, as DNA: TGCAGCGGGTTGACAGGGTTCAACGAGCAGTACTTC. Its protein is CSGLTGFNEQYF.

The chain combines TRBV7-2 with TRBJ2-5, with a possible D match to TRBD2 (5 bases). The CDR3 is 15 amino acids. V was clipped by 0 bases and J by 1 base, with 9 bases between them. The germline CDR1 and CDR2 sequences are SGHTA and FQGNSA. The CDR3 is CASSLAPGLQETQYF. CDR3 bases: TGTGCCAGCAGCTTAGCGCCCGGACTCCAAGAGACCCAGTACTTC.

This clonotype was seen ten or more times. This chain joins TRBV4-1 and TRBJ1-2; D ambiguous. This CDR3 has 13 amino acids. Between the trimmed V and J ends, which lost 0 bases and 8 bases, there was a span of 10 bases. The germline CDR1 and CDR2 sequences are MGHRA and YSYEKL. CDR3 DNA sequence: TGCGCCAGCAGCCAAGATCGGGTAGGGGGCTACACCTTC. Translated: CASSQDRVGGYTF.

This clonotype was counted at least ten times. The chain uses TRBV20-1 and TRBJ2-7, with 8 bases that match TRBD1. Germline V lookup: CDR1 DFQATT, CDR2 SNEGSKA (reference sequence). Unmatched junction bases numbered 10, after V lost 6 bases and J lost 6 bases. The CDR3 has 13 residues. The DNA of the CDR3 is TGCAGTGCCGAGGACAGGGTATCTGGCGAGCAGTACTTC. It yields the protein CSAEDRVSGEQYF.

This clonotype was picked up a small number of times. The germline gene is not matched at one end of the junction; a read error may be the cause. This chain joins TRBV20-1 and TRBJ2-1, with TRBD2 matching over 13 bases. In germline, CDR1 is DFQATT, CDR2 SNEGSKA (reference sequence). There are 15 residues in the CDR3. CDR3 in amino acids: CSAGDTSGGAWEQFF. CDR3 DNA: TGCAGTGCTGGAGATACTAGCGGGGGGGCTTGGGAGCAGTTCTTC.

The chain links TRBV11-2 to TRBJ2-3; the D is unclear. This CDR3 has 15 residues. Germline CDR1 is SGHAT and CDR2 is FQNNGV. Between the trimmed V and J ends, which lost 2 bases and 2 bases, there was a span of 11 bases. CDR3 sequence (DNA): TGTGCCAGCAGCTTACGCTGGGCTCCCACAGATACGCAGTATTTT. Its translation is CASSLRWAPTDTQYF. The entire variable domain, with the rest obtained from reference TRBV11-2 and TRBJ2-3, is as follows: EAGVAQSPRYKIIEKRQSVAFWCNPISGHATLYWYQQILGQGPKLLIQFQNNGVVDDSQLPKDRFSAERLKGVDSTLKIQPAKLEDSAVYLCASSLRWAPTDTQYFGPGTRLTVL.

The chain combines TRBV13 with TRBJ1-2; D uncertain. Trimming cost V 5 bases and J 3 bases, with 25 bases left between them. This CDR3 comprises 18 residues. Looked up from germline, CDR1 is PRHDT and CDR2 is FYEKMQ (reference sequence). The CDR3 nucleotides read TGTGCCAGCAGCACCGTTGACCCCCCGACGGCCGAGTACTATGGCTACACCTTC. It codes for CASSTVDPPTAEYYGYTF.

This clonotype was recorded a few times. The rearrangement links TRBV18 to TRBJ2-7, with 10 bases aligning to TRBD1. CDR3 length equals 15 residues. With V trimmed by 3 bases and J by 3 bases, 5 bases remained unmatched. From germline, CDR1 is KGHSH and CDR2 LQKENI. CDR3 in DNA: TGTGCCAGCTCACCCGGGACAGGGGAGTACTACGAGCAGTACTTC. It is translated as CASSPGTGEYYEQYF.

This clonotype was picked up many times. This chain uses TRBV7-2 with TRBJ1-5; D uncertain. Germline V CDR1 and CDR2: SGHTA, FQGNSA. The CDR3 consists of 15 residues. V lost 1 base and J lost 2, with 9 bases in between. CDR3 bases: TGTGCCAGCAGCTTAGGGGTCGGGGGCAATCAGCCCCAGCATTTT. It is translated as CASSLGVGGNQPQHF.

With regard to this clonotype: A much larger clone lies one base from this, so it may be a read error. J is TRBJ1-1 and V is TRBV7-2, with 7 bases matching TRBD1. Germline V CDR1 and CDR2: SGHTA, FQGNSA. Trimming cost V 4 bases and J 4 bases; bases outside gene matches: 9. The CDR3 spans 15 residues. CDR3 residues: CASSSLTGLSTEAFF. Written as DNA, the CDR3 is TGTGCCAGCAGCTCCCTGACAGGGCTCAGCACTGAAGCTTTCTTT. The complete variable domain, with remaining parts taken from reference TRBV7-2 and TRBJ1-1, reads GAGVSQSPSNKVTEKGKDVELRCDPISGHTALYWYRQSLGQGLEFLIYFQGNSAPDKSGLPSDRFSAERTGGSVSTLTIQRTQQEDSAVYLCASSSLTGLSTEAFFGQGTRLTVV.

This clonotype ranks as medium-sized. The chain uses TRBV5-6 and TRBJ2-1; 10 bases are shared with TRBD2. Germline CDR1 SGHDT, CDR2 YYEEEE. Trimming removed 0 bases from V and 7 bases from J; junction bases left unmatched: 10. CDR3 length: 17 residues. The chain's CDR3 is CASSLASGGFSGNEQFF. The CDR3 coding sequence is TGTGCCAGCAGCTTGGCTAGCGGGGGCTTCTCTGGGAATGAGCAGTTCTTC.

In its sample, this clonotype was seen many times. This chain joins TRBV12-3 or TRBV12-4 and TRBJ1-1; a weak D match, TRBD1 (6 bases). The V end was cut by 6 bases, the J end by 4 bases, with 21 bases between. The CDR3 runs 16 residues. CDR3 in amino acids: CASRPKGGSSRTEAFF. CDR3 DNA: TGTGCCAGCAGACCAAAAGGGGGGTCTAGCCGCACTGAAGCTTTCTTT.

This clonotype has a count of ten or more. The chain recombines TRBV11-2 with TRBJ2-2; TRBD1 matches at 9 bases. The CDR3 is 22 amino acids. Per the germline V gene, CDR1 is SGHAT and CDR2 is FQNNGV. Germline trimming cut 2 bases from V and 6 bases from J; bases unmatched to any gene: 25. DNA of the CDR3: TGTGCCAGCAGCTTACCATCTTCGAGGGACAGGGAGGTACCATCCCTGCCCGGGGAGCTGTTTTTT. This sequence encodes CASSLPSSRDREVPSLPGELFF.

This clonotype was counted ten times or more. The V gene is TRBV29-1, the J gene TRBJ2-6; TRBD1 agrees at 10 bases. The CDR3 sequence is 15 residues long. Per the germline V gene, CDR1 is SQVTM and CDR2 is ANQGSEA. Trimming cost V 4 bases and J 4 bases; bases outside gene matches: 4. The CDR3 protein is CSVGQGAAGANVLTF. The CDR3 DNA is TGCAGCGTTGGACAGGGGGCTGCCGGGGCCAACGTCCTGACTTTC.

A few counts support this clonotype. The V gene is TRBV4-3, the J gene TRBJ2-3; a weak D match, TRBD2 (6 bases). CDR1 LGHNA and CDR2 YSLEER come from the germline V gene. V gave up 4 bases and J gave up 1 base, with 15 bases separating them. This CDR3 has 16 amino acids. CDR3 bases: TGCGCCAGCAGCCCCGGGGACTTTAGGGGCACAGATACGCAGTATTTT. Amino acid sequence: CASSPGDFRGTDTQYF.

Worth noting for this clonotype: A much larger clone differs from this one at a single base, so this may be a read error. This chain joins TRBV11-2 and TRBJ2-1; TRBD2 aligns across 9 bases. The CDR3 loop spans 16 amino acids. J gave up 5 bases and V 4 bases, and 9 bases lay outside the gene matches. Germline V gives CDR1 SGHAT, CDR2 FQNNGV. The CDR3 is CASSSWGGRVHNEQFF. CDR3 DNA sequence: TGTGCCAGCAGCTCCTGGGGCGGGAGGGTACACAATGAGCAGTTCTTC. Looking up the rest from reference TRBV11-2 and TRBJ2-1 gives the full variable domain: EAGVAQSPRYKIIEKRQSVAFWCNPISGHATLYWYQQILGQGPKLLIQFQNNGVVDDSQLPKDRFSAERLKGVDSTLKIQPAKLEDSAVYLCASSSWGGRVHNEQFFGPGTRLTVL.